The 13 T cell receptor beta chains listed next were all sequenced from one sample in a study of blood T cell repertoires in COVID-19. Using immunoSEQ multiplex PCR, the repertoire was profiled, and TCRdb retains in-frame clones only, with some absent. The repertoire holds about 150,000 clones, with approximately 88% as singletons. The sample consisted of PBMCs or T cells enriched from blood (not recorded which). These receptors were obtained from a man aged 65 to 85 who had been exposed to COVID-19.

The chain joins TRBV7-9 to TRBJ2-7, with a tentative D call TRBD1 (6 bases). The CDR3 length is 12 residues. The germline V gene has CDR1 SEHNR and CDR2 FQNEAQ (reference sequence). Trimming removed 1 base from V and 6 bases from J, with 7 bases in between. The CDR3 region is CASSLGQVEQYF. The CDR3 bases are TGTGCCAGCAGCTTAGGACAGGTCGAGCAGTACTTC.

The chain is built from TRBV9 and TRBJ1-6; D remains unclear. In germline, CDR1 is SGDLS, CDR2 YYNGEE. V was shortened by 0 bases and J by 9 bases, with 10 bases between the two germline ends. CDR3 length: 14 amino acids. In DNA form, the CDR3 reads TGTGCCAGCAGCGTAGCAGGTTTTGGTTCACCCCTCCACTTT. Translation: CASSVAGFGSPLHF.

The chain recombines TRBV5-1 with TRBJ2-3, with D possibly being TRBD1 (5 bases). Germline V gene sequence: CDR1 SGHRS, CDR2 YFSETQ. This CDR3 is 15 amino acids long. V lost 3 bases and J 5 bases, leaving 16 bases between the germline ends. CDR3 in DNA: TGCGCCAGCAGCTATTCCCTGGGGCAGGGAGATACGCAGTATTTT. Translated, it gives CASSYSLGQGDTQYF.

The chain is built from TRBV27 and TRBJ2-3; 12 bases align to TRBD2. CDR1 is MNHEY and CDR2 is SMNVEV in the germline V gene (reference sequence). The CDR3 consists of 17 residues. J lost 1 base, V lost 5 bases, and 7 bases had no gene match. The CDR3 DNA reads TGTGCCAGCAGTCCCTGGACTAGCGGGATGGGCACAGATACGCAGTATTTT. Its protein product is CASSPWTSGMGTDTQYF.

The J gene is TRBJ2-3, the V gene TRBV30; tentatively, D is TRBD2 (7 bases). The V gene's germline CDR1 is GTSNPN and CDR2 SVGIG (reference sequence). The V gene lost 0 bases and the J gene lost 0 bases, with 13 bases spanning the gap. The length of the CDR3 is 16 residues. The CDR3, as DNA: TGTGCCTGGAGTGTAGGGGGGACTACAAGCACAGATACGCAGTATTTT. As protein: CAWSVGGTTSTDTQYF.

V is TRBV19 and J is TRBJ2-2; 7 bases match TRBD2. This CDR3 is built from 15 residues. V trimming: 1 base; J trimming: 5 bases; junction bases outside the gene matches: 4. Germline assignment: CDR1 LNHDA and CDR2 SQIVND (reference sequence). The CDR3 reads CASSIGPGGTGELFF. CDR3 DNA sequence: TGTGCCAGTAGTATAGGTCCCGGGGGGACCGGGGAGCTGTTTTTT.

The V call is TRBV19, the J call TRBJ1-2; D is perhaps TRBD1 (6 bases). Germline CDR1 and CDR2: LNHDA and SQIVND (reference sequence). The V end lost 7 bases, the J end lost 4 bases, and 19 bases lay between the germline ends. The CDR3 covers 15 residues. Written as DNA, the CDR3 is TGTGCCAGTACCGGAGAGGGGGATTTTGGCTATGGCTACACCTTC. As protein: CASTGEGDFGYGYTF.

The chain links TRBV27 to TRBJ2-7; the D is unclear. CDR3 length equals 13 residues. The ends were cut back, 6 bases at V and 1 base at J, with 10 bases in the middle. The germline V gene encodes CDR1 MNHEY and CDR2 SMNVEV (reference sequence). CDR3 DNA: TGTGCCAGCAGCTCCCAGGCTTCCTACGAGCAGTACTTC. Its protein is CASSSQASYEQYF.

The J gene is TRBJ2-7, the V gene TRBV11-2, with D perhaps TRBD2 (5 bases). This CDR3 has 14 amino acids. In germline, CDR1 is SGHAT, CDR2 FQNNGV. The ends were cut back, 6 bases at V and 6 bases at J, with 18 bases in the middle. CDR3 bases: TGTGCCAGCAGGCTTACCCGGGATTTGCTCGAGCAGTACTTC. The encoded protein is CASRLTRDLLEQYF.

V and J are TRBV30 and TRBJ2-7; 9 nucleotides line up with TRBD1. This CDR3 is built from 14 residues. CDR1 is GTSNPN, CDR2 SVGIG, per germline (reference sequence). V gave up 7 bases and J gave up 0 bases; unmatched junction bases: 7. The CDR3 spells CASTGTGSSYEQYF. CDR3 sequence (DNA): TGTGCCTCCACCGGGACAGGGAGCTCCTACGAGCAGTACTTC.

The chain uses TRBV6-2 or TRBV6-3 and TRBJ2-2; TRBD2 matches at 13 bases. This CDR3 comprises 17 residues. Trimming at V came to 5 bases and at J to 4 bases, leaving 7 bases not matched to a gene. Germline lookup yields CDR1 MNHEY and CDR2 SVGEGT. This CDR3 is CASSQIGLAGATGELFF. CDR3 coding DNA: TGTGCCAGCAGTCAGATAGGACTAGCGGGAGCCACCGGGGAGCTGTTTTTT.

The chain has TRBV25-1 and TRBJ1-2; possibly TRBD1 for D (6 bases). The CDR3 consists of 15 residues. Germline lookup yields CDR1 MGHDK and CDR2 SYGVNS. V dropped 4 bases and J dropped 0 bases, with 12 bases sitting between them. CDR3 coding DNA: TGTGCCAGCAGTGGGGGGCCTTCGACTAACTATGGCTACACCTTC. Encoded protein: CASSGGPSTNYGYTF.

This clone was observed once. CDR3: CASSFGGHPYQETQYF. In DNA form, the CDR3 reads TGTGCCAGCAGCTTTGGGGGACACCCGTACCAAGAGACCCAGTACTTC. The J gene is TRBJ2-5, the V gene TRBV5-5, with TRBD1 as a possible D gene (6 bases). V lost 2 bases and J lost 0, with 14 bases in between. Germline-derived CDR1 and CDR2 are SGHKS and YYEKEE (reference sequence). The length of the CDR3 is 16 residues. Variable domain in full (rest from reference TRBV5-5 and TRBJ2-5): DAGVTQSPTHLIKTRGQQVTLRCSPISGHKSVSWYQQVLGQGPQFIFQYYEKEERGRGNFPDRFSARQFPNYSSELNVNALLLGDSALYLCASSFGGHPYQETQYFGPGTRLLVL.